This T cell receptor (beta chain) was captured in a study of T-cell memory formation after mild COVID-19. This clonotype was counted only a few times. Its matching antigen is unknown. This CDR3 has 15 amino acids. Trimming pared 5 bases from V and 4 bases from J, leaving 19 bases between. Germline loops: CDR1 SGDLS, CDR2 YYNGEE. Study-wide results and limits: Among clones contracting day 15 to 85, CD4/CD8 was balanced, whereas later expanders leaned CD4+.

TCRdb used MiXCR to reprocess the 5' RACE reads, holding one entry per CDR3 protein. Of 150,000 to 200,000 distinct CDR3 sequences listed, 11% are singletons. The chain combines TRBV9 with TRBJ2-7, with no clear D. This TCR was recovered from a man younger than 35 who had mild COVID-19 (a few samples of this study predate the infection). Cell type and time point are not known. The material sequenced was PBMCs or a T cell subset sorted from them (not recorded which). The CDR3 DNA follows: TGTGCCAGCAGGCGTAAAGCGACCCTCCAGTACGAGCAGTACTTC. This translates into CASRRKATLQYEQYF. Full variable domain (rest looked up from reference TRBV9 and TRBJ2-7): DSGVTQTPKHLITATGQRVTLRCSPRSGDLSVYWYQQSLDQGLQFLIQYYNGEERAKGNILERFSAQQFPDLHSELNLSSLELGDSALYFCASRRKATLQYEQYFGPGTRLTVT.